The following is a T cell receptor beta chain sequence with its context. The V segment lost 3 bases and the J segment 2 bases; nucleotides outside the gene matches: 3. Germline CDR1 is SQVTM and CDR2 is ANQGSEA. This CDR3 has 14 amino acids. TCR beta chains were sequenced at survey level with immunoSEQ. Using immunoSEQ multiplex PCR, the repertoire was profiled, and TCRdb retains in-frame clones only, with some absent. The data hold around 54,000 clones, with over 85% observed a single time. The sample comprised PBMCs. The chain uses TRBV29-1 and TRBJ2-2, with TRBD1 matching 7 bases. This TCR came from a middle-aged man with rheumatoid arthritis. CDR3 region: CSVEGQLNTGELFF. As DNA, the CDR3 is TGCAGCGTTGAGGGACAGCTTAACACCGGGGAGCTGTTTTTT.